These 32 T cell receptor beta chains originate from one sample sequenced in a study of control samples from healthy donors and cancer patients. The table came from immunoSEQ multiplex PCR; TCRdb's copy has only in-frame clones and leaves some out. This sample has approximately 68,000 clones; 75% to 85% occur once, and the top ten carry approximately 15%. The source material was blood. The receptors come from a man in his fifties or sixties in good health.

The chain is built from TRBV5-1 and TRBJ2-5; possibly TRBD1 for D (6 bases). Germline CDR1 and CDR2: SGHRS and YFSETQ. Deletions cut 0 bases from V and 5 bases from J, with 11 bases between. The CDR3 extends over 14 amino acids. The CDR3 region has the DNA TGCGCCAGCAGCTTGGTGGCAGGGGAGGAGACCCAGTACTTC. It encodes CASSLVAGEETQYF.

The rearrangement links TRBV11-3 to TRBJ1-1; no definite D call. The germline CDR1 and CDR2 sequences are SGHNT and YENEEA. The CDR3 runs 13 residues. Between the trimmed V and J ends, which lost 1 base and 6 bases, there was a span of 9 bases. CDR3 region: CASSLVASSEAFF. CDR3 DNA sequence: TGTGCCAGCAGCTTAGTAGCCAGCTCTGAAGCTTTCTTT. The whole variable domain, remainder taken from reference TRBV11-3 and TRBJ1-1, is EAGVVQSPRYKIIEKKQPVAFWCNPISGHNTLYWYLQNLGQGPELLIRYENEEAVDDSQLPKDRFSAERLKGVDSTLKIQPAELGDSAVYLCASSLVASSEAFFGQGTRLTVV.

This chain uses TRBV4-2 with TRBJ1-1; D gene uncertain. This CDR3 region has 13 residues. CDR1 is LGHNA and CDR2 is YNFKEQ in the germline V gene. Trimming removed 1 base at V and 6 bases at J, with 9 bases between. The CDR3 nucleotides read TGTGCCAGCAGCCAAGTTGGAGTCGCTGAAGCTTTCTTT. Translation gives CASSQVGVAEAFF.

The chain combines TRBV28 with TRBJ1-3; D remains unclear. The length of the CDR3 is 13 residues. V dropped 2 bases and J dropped 4 bases, with 6 bases sitting between them. Germline lookup yields CDR1 MDHEN and CDR2 SYDVKM. The CDR3 DNA follows: TGTGCCAGCAGTTTAGGCACGGGAAACACCATATATTTT. Translated, it gives CASSLGTGNTIYF. The full variable domain, rest sourced from reference TRBV28 and TRBJ1-3, is DVKVTQSSRYLVKRTGEKVFLECVQDMDHENMFWYRQDPGLGLRLIYFSYDVKMKEKGDIPEGYSVSREKKERFSLILESASTNQTSMYLCASSLGTGNTIYFGEGSWLTVV.

The chain is built from TRBV30 and TRBJ1-2; TRBD1 might be the D (6 bases). CDR1 is GTSNPN and CDR2 is SVGIG in the germline V gene (reference sequence). V lost 3 bases, J lost 2 bases, and 10 bases lay in between. The CDR3 totals 13 residues. The CDR3 sequence is CAWRGGPNYGYTF. Written as DNA, the CDR3 is TGTGCCTGGAGGGGGGGGCCCAACTATGGCTACACCTTC.

The chain is built from TRBV6-6 and TRBJ2-5; 7 bases match TRBD2. Germline V gene data show CDR1 as MNHNY and CDR2 as SVGAGI (reference sequence). The V gene end was trimmed by 0 bases and the J gene end by 3 bases; junction bases not matched to a gene: 4. The CDR3 runs to 15 residues. The CDR3 sequence: CASSYSGGSKETQYF. The CDR3 DNA is TGTGCCAGCAGTTACTCGGGCGGGAGTAAAGAGACCCAGTACTTC.

The chain combines TRBV5-1 with TRBJ2-7, with D uncertain. Germline V gene data show CDR1 as SGHRS and CDR2 as YFSETQ. The V and J ends lost 7 bases and 2 bases respectively, with 13 bases between them. The CDR3 length is 13 residues. The CDR3 DNA follows: TGCGCCAGCCAAAGCTACGGCACCTACGAGCAGTACTTC. This sequence encodes CASQSYGTYEQYF.

The rearrangement joins TRBV27 to TRBJ2-1, with 7 bases aligning to TRBD1. The V gene's germline CDR1 is MNHEY and CDR2 SMNVEV (reference sequence). The V segment lost 4 bases and the J segment 8 bases; nucleotides outside the gene matches: 8. CDR3 length equals 14 residues. The CDR3, as DNA: TGTGCCAGCAGTTCGACTGACAGGGCCTATGAGCAGTTCTTC. Protein: CASSSTDRAYEQFF.

The chain carries TRBV29-1 and TRBJ1-1; D might be TRBD1 (5 bases). The CDR3 has 13 amino acids. V shed 2 bases and J shed 6 bases, with 13 bases lying between them. Germline V lookup: CDR1 SQVTM, CDR2 ANQGSEA. The CDR3 nucleotides are TGCAGCGTTGAAACGACGGAGGGGCCTGAAGCTTTCTTT. Residues: CSVETTEGPEAFF.

The rearrangement links TRBV7-2 to TRBJ2-1; TRBD2 matches 10 bases. This CDR3 contains 16 residues. J gave up 3 bases and V 6 bases, and 8 bases lay outside the gene matches. Looked up from germline, CDR1 is SGHTA and CDR2 is FQGNSA. In nucleotides, the CDR3 is TGTGCCAGCAGGTCTCTTAGCGGGAGGCTCTACAATGAGCAGTTCTTC. Translating gives CASRSLSGRLYNEQFF.

The chain couples TRBV6-2 or TRBV6-3 to TRBJ1-3; D is perhaps TRBD1 (5 bases). CDR1 is MNHEY, CDR2 SVGEGT, per germline. The V gene lost 6 bases and the J gene lost 0 bases, with 15 bases spanning the gap. This CDR3 region has 16 residues. Here the CDR3 reads CASSPDSGLSGNTIYF. CDR3 DNA sequence: TGTGCCAGCAGCCCTGACTCAGGGCTCTCTGGAAACACCATATATTTT.

The CDR3: CASSPTAGTGANVLTF. CDR3 DNA sequence: TGTGCCAGCAGTCCCACGGCAGGAACTGGGGCCAACGTCCTGACTTTC. The chain joins TRBV27 to TRBJ2-6, with D hard to call. Per germline, CDR1 MNHEY and CDR2 SMNVEV (reference sequence). The V gene lost 5 bases and the J gene lost 2 bases, with 13 bases spanning the gap. CDR3 length equals 16 residues.

The genes are TRBV28 and TRBJ1-5; the D is unclear. The CDR3 is 13 amino acids. CDR1 is MDHEN, CDR2 SYDVKM, per germline. V was clipped by 5 bases and J by 8 bases, with 13 bases between them. CDR3 nucleotide sequence: TGTGCCAGCAGTCTCAGATTGTGGGAGCCCCAGCATTTT. Its translation: CASSLRLWEPQHF.

V usage is TRBV7-2 and J usage is TRBJ2-1; 8 nucleotides agree with TRBD2. Germline CDR1 SGHTA, CDR2 FQGNSA. The CDR3 contains 15 residues. V gave up 0 bases and J gave up 5 bases; unmatched junction bases: 3. This CDR3 is CASSLASGTNNEQFF. As DNA, the CDR3 is TGTGCCAGCAGCTTAGCTAGCGGGACTAACAATGAGCAGTTCTTC.

The genes are TRBV7-2 and TRBJ2-2, with D possibly TRBD1 on 6 matching bases. This CDR3 contains 16 residues. Germline V gives CDR1 SGHTA, CDR2 FQGNSA. V lost 8 bases, J lost 1 base, and 17 bases lay in between. The CDR3 sequence is CASQRWGHLNTGELFF. CDR3 DNA: TGTGCCAGCCAGAGATGGGGACATTTGAACACCGGGGAGCTGTTTTTT. The full variable domain, completed using reference TRBV7-2 and TRBJ2-2, is GAGVSQSPSNKVTEKGKDVELRCDPISGHTALYWYRQSLGQGLEFLIYFQGNSAPDKSGLPSDRFSAERTGGSVSTLTIQRTQQEDSAVYLCASQRWGHLNTGELFFGEGSRLTVL.

The chain has TRBV5-6 and TRBJ2-7; 7 bases fit TRBD2. The V gene end was trimmed by 4 bases and the J gene end by 4 bases; junction bases not matched to a gene: 11. The CDR3 is 15 amino acids. Germline loops: CDR1 SGHDT, CDR2 YYEEEE. The chain's CDR3 is CASSENGGGRYEQYF. The CDR3 DNA sequence: TGTGCCAGCAGCGAAAACGGGGGAGGGCGATACGAGCAGTACTTC.

The chain carries TRBV5-5 and TRBJ2-5; D gene uncertain. CDR1 is SGHKS and CDR2 is YYEKEE in the germline V gene (reference sequence). The germline V and J ends were trimmed by 2 bases and 2 bases, with 10 bases remaining between them. CDR3 length: 14 residues. CDR3 in amino acids: CASSFWGKQETQYF. The DNA for the CDR3 is TGTGCCAGCAGCTTTTGGGGAAAACAAGAGACCCAGTACTTC.

The table lists this clone with a few counts. The chain links TRBV11-2 to TRBJ2-4; perhaps TRBD2 as D (5 bases). Per the germline V gene, CDR1 is SGHAT and CDR2 is FQNNGV. The CDR3 covers 14 residues. V was pared by 6 bases and J by 3 bases, with 12 bases between. CDR3 in amino acids: CASRQTGNKNIQYF. The CDR3 DNA reads TGTGCCAGCAGACAAACCGGGAACAAAAACATTCAGTACTTC.

V and J are TRBV19 and TRBJ2-7; 11 nucleotides line up with TRBD2. Germline values: CDR1 LNHDA, CDR2 SQIVND (reference sequence). The CDR3 runs 17 residues. The V segment lost 11 bases and the J segment 0 bases; nucleotides outside the gene matches: 15. The CDR3 DNA is TGTGCCTCCAGTATGGCTAGCGGGGGGACAGGCTCCTACGAGCAGTACTTC. Protein product: CASSMASGGTGSYEQYF.

The chain is built from TRBV6-9 and TRBJ1-1; TRBD1 is a possible D gene (6 bases). Germline V lookup: CDR1 MNHGY, CDR2 SVAAGI. CDR3 length: 18 amino acids. V lost 6 bases and J 1 base, leaving 24 bases between the germline ends. The CDR3 here is CASSKKRTWTDSNTEAFF. CDR3 nucleotides: TGTGCCAGCAGCAAAAAAAGAACCTGGACAGACTCGAACACTGAAGCTTTCTTT.

This clone was recorded only once. The chain combines TRBV5-8 with TRBJ2-7, with D tentatively TRBD2 (6 bases). The V end lost 4 bases, the J end lost 1 base, and 18 bases lay between the germline ends. There are 16 residues in the CDR3. Germline assignment: CDR1 SGHTS and CDR2 YDEGEE. This chain's CDR3 is CASSPADYLKSYEQYF. The CDR3 DNA sequence: TGTGCCAGCAGCCCTGCGGACTACCTTAAATCCTACGAGCAGTACTTC.

J is TRBJ1-1 and V is TRBV18, with 9 bases that match TRBD1. V gave up 1 base and J gave up 3 bases; unmatched junction bases: 6. Germline CDR1 is KGHSH and CDR2 is LQKENI. CDR3 length: 16 amino acids. CDR3 protein: CASSPRLTGGDTEAFF. The CDR3 coding sequence is TGTGCCAGCTCACCACGTTTGACAGGGGGGGACACTGAAGCTTTCTTT.

V usage is TRBV3-1 (or the pseudogene TRBV3-2) and J usage is TRBJ2-1; D could derive from TRBD1 or TRBD2 (6 bases each). This CDR3 spans 16 amino acids. Germline CDR1 reads LGHDT; CDR2 reads YNNKEL (reference sequence). The ends were cut back, 1 base at V and 4 bases at J, with 14 bases in the middle. The CDR3 DNA is TGTGCCAGCAGCCAAGTTCCGGGGGCGGCGTACAATGAGCAGTTCTTC. Translating it yields CASSQVPGAAYNEQFF.

As DNA, the CDR3 is TGCAGCGTTGAAAAGGGGCTGAACACTGAAGCTTTCTTT. Translating it yields CSVEKGLNTEAFF. The chain recombines TRBV29-1 with TRBJ1-1, with D perhaps matching TRBD1 (5 bases). Between the trimmed V and J ends, which lost 2 bases and 0 bases, there was a span of 7 bases. Germline V CDR1 and CDR2: SQVTM, ANQGSEA. This CDR3 has 13 residues.

This chain connects TRBV27 to TRBJ2-2; 7 bases are shared with TRBD2. CDR3 length equals 14 residues. The V segment lost 3 bases and the J segment 5 bases; nucleotides outside the gene matches: 3. The germline V gene has CDR1 MNHEY and CDR2 SMNVEV (reference sequence). The CDR3 loop is CASSFRRETGELFF. The CDR3 region has the DNA TGTGCCAGCAGTTTCCGGCGGGAGACCGGGGAGCTGTTTTTT.

J is TRBJ2-5 and V is TRBV6-6; TRBD1 aligns across 7 bases. After removal of 0 bases from V and 2 bases from J, the junction contained 3 bases not matched to a gene. CDR1 is MNHNY, CDR2 SVGAGI, per germline (reference sequence). The CDR3 is made up of 15 amino acids. Here the CDR3 reads CASSYSGRGQETQYF. CDR3 DNA: TGTGCCAGCAGTTACTCGGGCAGGGGGCAAGAGACCCAGTACTTC.

The CDR3 region is CASGLATPTGGEGDGYTF. The DNA of the CDR3 is TGTGCTAGTGGTTTGGCCACACCGACAGGGGGCGAGGGAGATGGCTACACCTTC. The chain carries TRBV12-5 and TRBJ1-2; 10 bases map to TRBD1. The CDR3 consists of 18 residues. V dropped 1 base and J dropped 6; count of bases not matched to a gene: 14. Germline V CDR1 and CDR2: LGHNT, FRNRAP.

A remark on this clone: The sample contains more than one DNA sequence encoding this CDR3. Written as DNA, the CDR3 is TGTGCCTGGAGTGAGGGGAGGGTGGGGGGTGAAAAACTGTTTTTT. Residues: CAWSEGRVGGEKLFF. V and J are TRBV30 and TRBJ1-4; D is perhaps TRBD1 (5 bases). CDR1 and CDR2 from the germline V gene are GTSNPN and SVGIG (reference sequence). The V end lost 1 base, the J end lost 7 bases, and 16 bases lay between the germline ends. The CDR3 loop spans 15 amino acids. The complete variable domain, with remaining parts taken from reference TRBV30 and TRBJ1-4, reads SQTIHQWPATLVQPVGSPLSLECTVEGTSNPNLYWYRQAAGRGLQLLFYSVGIGQISSEVPQNLSASRPQDRQFILSSKKLLLSDSGFYLCAWSEGRVGGEKLFFGSGTQLSVL.

The chain has TRBV28 and TRBJ2-1, with 8 bases that match TRBD1. CDR3 length equals 16 residues. Trimming at V came to 5 bases and at J to 6 bases, leaving 12 bases not matched to a gene. Germline lookup yields CDR1 MDHEN and CDR2 SYDVKM. In nucleotides, the CDR3 is TGTGCCAGCAGTCCCCCCGGACAGGGTCTTGGCAATGAGCAGTTCTTC. It is translated as CASSPPGQGLGNEQFF.

This clone showed up just a few times. The genes are TRBV25-1 and TRBJ2-7, with D uncertain. Germline CDR1 is MGHDK and CDR2 is SYGVNS. CDR3 length: 13 amino acids. With 0 bases removed from V and 2 bases from J, the gap between germline ends came to 5 bases. CDR3 amino acids: CASSEYEAYEQYF. DNA for the CDR3: TGTGCCAGCAGTGAATACGAGGCCTACGAGCAGTACTTC.

The V and J genes are TRBV6-6 and TRBJ1-2; the match to TRBD1 covers 9 bases. This CDR3 contains 16 residues. Trimming cost V 5 bases and J 7 bases; bases outside gene matches: 14. The germline V gene encodes CDR1 MNHNY and CDR2 SVGAGI (reference sequence). The CDR3 DNA is TGTGCCAGCAGTCCAAAGACGACAGGGGGAGAGTTTGGCTACACCTTC. Its protein product is CASSPKTTGGEFGYTF.

The chain recombines TRBV19 with TRBJ1-6; D is ambiguous. Germline V gene data show CDR1 as LNHDA and CDR2 as SQIVND (reference sequence). The CDR3 contains 14 residues. The ends were cut back, 3 bases at V and 7 bases at J, with 10 bases in the middle. This CDR3 is CASSMKGLNSPLHF. CDR3 DNA sequence: TGTGCCAGTAGTATGAAAGGGCTGAATTCACCCCTCCACTTT.